Each of the 9 T cell receptor beta chains below was sequenced from the same sample in a study of OX40 agonist ivuxolimab in advanced cancers. Only in-frame clones appear in the TCRdb table, and some are missing; sequencing was by immunoSEQ multiplex PCR. This sample has tens of thousands of clones; about 81% occur once, and the top ten carry about 2.4%. Sequenced material: CD4+ or CD8+ T cells sorted from blood, taken in a trial of the OX40 agonist ivuxolimab. Source of these receptors: an adult with an advanced solid tumor such as melanoma, head and neck, liver or kidney cancer.

V usage is TRBV19 and J usage is TRBJ2-2; no clear D gene. Germline CDR1 and CDR2: LNHDA and SQIVND (reference sequence). This CDR3 contains 14 residues. V lost 5 bases, J lost 1 base, and 8 bases lay in between. The CDR3 DNA reads TGTGCCAGTAGTCCCTGGGAGAACACCGGGGAGCTGTTTTTT. Protein product: CASSPWENTGELFF.

The gene calls are TRBV11-2 and TRBJ2-7; either TRBD1 or TRBD2 may fit D (5 bases each). Trimming took 8 bases from V and 0 from J, leaving 20 bases between them. Germline CDR1 SGHAT, CDR2 FQNNGV. The CDR3 is made up of 16 amino acids. For the CDR3, the DNA is TGTGCCAGCGGAGCTTGGGGGTCCGATATCTCCTACGAGCAGTACTTC. Protein product: CASGAWGSDISYEQYF.

This clone was observed a handful of times. This chain uses TRBV5-1 with TRBJ2-4; D not certain. CDR3 length: 12 amino acids. The V and J ends lost 4 bases and 4 bases respectively, with 6 bases between them. Germline-derived CDR1 and CDR2 are SGHRS and YFSETQ. The CDR3 loop reads CASSPTKNIQYF. The CDR3 DNA is TGCGCCAGCAGCCCCACTAAAAACATTCAGTACTTC.

V and J are TRBV30 and TRBJ2-4; a weak D match, TRBD2 (7 bases). The V gene's germline CDR1 is GTSNPN and CDR2 SVGIG (reference sequence). This CDR3 contains 16 residues. Trimming removed 2 bases at V and 4 bases at J, with 18 bases between. The CDR3: CAWSLGRGGGKNIQYF. The CDR3 region has the DNA TGTGCCTGGAGTCTCGGAAGGGGAGGGGGAAAAAACATTCAGTACTTC.

The chain has TRBV6-6 and TRBJ2-1; tentatively, D is TRBD2 (7 bases). This CDR3 spans 16 amino acids. Trimming took off 5 bases at V and 3 bases at J, with 17 bases between the two ends. Germline CDR1 is MNHNY and CDR2 is SVGAGI (reference sequence). As DNA, the CDR3 is TGTGCCAGCAGTCGAGGGGGGGTAATCCGCTACAATGAGCAGTTCTTC. This translates into CASSRGGVIRYNEQFF.

This chain joins TRBV5-6 and TRBJ1-1; D is unresolved. Germline CDR1 reads SGHDT; CDR2 reads YYEEEE. Trimming took off 7 bases at V and 1 base at J, with 11 bases between the two ends. The CDR3 contains 13 residues. This CDR3 is CASGEVRNTEAFF. In DNA form, the CDR3 reads TGTGCCAGCGGTGAGGTGAGGAACACTGAAGCTTTCTTT.

The J gene is TRBJ1-1, the V gene TRBV7-8; 10 positions agree with TRBD1. After removal of 3 bases from V and 6 bases from J, the junction contained 7 bases not matched to a gene. Germline V gene data show CDR1 as SGHVS and CDR2 as FQNEAQ. This CDR3 is 15 amino acids long. CDR3 DNA sequence: TGTGCCAGCAGCTTGTCGACAGGGGGCGGCCCTGAAGCTTTCTTT. Its protein product is CASSLSTGGGPEAFF.

CDR3 DNA: TGTGCCAGCAGCGTCGACGAATACAGGGTCGAGCAGTACTTC. Translated, it gives CASSVDEYRVEQYF. The chain couples TRBV9 to TRBJ2-7; D perhaps matches TRBD1 (6 bases). Germline V gives CDR1 SGDLS, CDR2 YYNGEE. This CDR3 contains 14 residues. The ends were cut back, 2 bases at V and 6 bases at J, with 15 bases in the middle.

The CDR3, as DNA: TGTGCCAGCAGCTCCGGACAGGGCTATAATTCACCCCTCCACTTT. Protein product: CASSSGQGYNSPLHF. The genes are TRBV14 and TRBJ1-6; 8 nucleotides line up with TRBD1. V shed 5 bases, J shed 3 bases, and the junction held 3 bases outside the gene matches. Germline V gene sequence: CDR1 SGHDN, CDR2 FVKESK. The CDR3 consists of 15 residues. Complete variable domain (other parts from reference TRBV14 and TRBJ1-6): EAGVTQFPSHSVIEKGQTVTLRCDPISGHDNLYWYRRVMGKEIKFLLHFVKESKQDESGMPNNRFLAERTGGTYSTLKVQPAELEDSGVYFCASSSGQGYNSPLHFGNGTRLTVT.